What follows are 16 T cell receptor beta chains derived from one specimen sequenced in a study of CD8 T cells in Susac syndrome. RNA amounts of about 0.45 to 1 ug underwent reverse transcription with random hexamers. TCRdb analysed the immunoSEQ multiplex PCR reads with MiXCR anew, one entry per CDR3 protein. Of 160,000 or so distinct CDR3 sequences in the sample, roughly 94% were seen once. Specimen: CD8+ T cells from PBMCs. These receptors were taken from a human donor with multiple sclerosis.

The V call is TRBV3-1, the J call TRBJ2-5; D may be TRBD1 (6 bases). Trimming removed 0 bases at V and 9 bases at J, with 20 bases between. The CDR3 contains 16 residues. Looked up from germline, CDR1 is LGHDT and CDR2 is YNNKEL (reference sequence). DNA for the CDR3: TGTGCCAGCAGCCAAGAAAAGCCCCGGGACACTGGTGCCCAGTACTTC. Its protein is CASSQEKPRDTGAQYF.

CDR3 sequence: CASSGFSDGTQYF. In DNA, the CDR3 is TGTGCCAGCAGCGGATTCTCCGACGGGACCCAGTACTTC. This chain uses TRBV9 with TRBJ2-5; D is uncertain. The V end was cut by 3 bases, the J end by 7 bases, with 13 bases between. Germline V gene lookup returns CDR1 SGDLS and CDR2 YYNGEE. This CDR3 region has 13 residues.

The chain combines TRBV9 with TRBJ2-3; 8 bases align to TRBD2. J gave up 6 bases and V 4 bases, and 13 bases lay outside the gene matches. The CDR3 extends over 16 amino acids. Germline CDR1 and CDR2: SGDLS and YYNGEE. The CDR3 is CASSPRSGGSGDTQYF. Here the CDR3 DNA reads TGTGCCAGCAGCCCGAGGAGCGGGGGAAGTGGGGATACGCAGTATTTT.

The chain uses TRBV20-1 and TRBJ2-3, with 10 bases matching TRBD1. V lost 6 bases to trimming and J lost 4 bases; unmatched junction nucleotides: 10. CDR1 is DFQATT and CDR2 is SNEGSKA in the germline V gene (reference sequence). CDR3 size: 15 residues. The CDR3 DNA reads as TGCAGTGCGGAACGACAGGGGGCGTTAGCAGATACGCAGTATTTT. It is translated as CSAERQGALADTQYF.

The V and J genes are TRBV9 and TRBJ2-2; D may correspond to TRBD1 or TRBD2 (5 bases each). V lost 1 base and J 1 base, leaving 11 bases between the germline ends. The length of the CDR3 is 16 residues. CDR1 SGDLS and CDR2 YYNGEE come from the germline V gene. The CDR3 DNA reads as TGTGCCAGCAGCGTAAAAGTTGGGGGGAACACCGGGGAGCTGTTTTTT. As protein: CASSVKVGGNTGELFF.

The chain carries TRBV3-1 and TRBJ2-7; unclear D gene. CDR3 length equals 14 residues. V was clipped by 4 bases and J by 2 bases, with 12 bases between them. The germline V gene encodes CDR1 LGHDT and CDR2 YNNKEL (reference sequence). The chain's CDR3 is CASSPSNIPYEQYF. CDR3 DNA sequence: TGTGCCAGCAGCCCCTCCAACATCCCCTACGAGCAGTACTTC.

V usage is TRBV13 and J usage is TRBJ1-1; D is unclear. The germline V gene has CDR1 PRHDT and CDR2 FYEKMQ (reference sequence). V was shortened by 1 base and J by 6 bases, with 6 bases between the two germline ends. This CDR3 comprises 12 residues. CDR3 sequence reads: CASSLVAAEAFF. The CDR3 DNA reads as TGTGCCAGCAGCTTAGTAGCGGCTGAAGCTTTCTTT.

The V and J genes are TRBV5-4 and TRBJ2-5; D uncertain. The CDR3 totals 13 residues. CDR1 is SGHNT and CDR2 is YYREEE in the germline V gene (reference sequence). V lost 0 bases to trimming and J lost 10 bases, with 13 bases between them. CDR3 loop: CASSLGESDDQYF. In nucleotides, the CDR3 is TGTGCCAGCAGCTTGGGGGAATCCGACGACCAGTACTTC. The variable domain in full, completed from reference TRBV5-4 and TRBJ2-5, reads ETGVTQSPTHLIKTRGQQVTLRCSSQSGHNTVSWYQQALGQGPQFIFQYYREEENGRGNFPPRFSGLQFPNYSSELNVNALELDDSALYLCASSLGESDDQYFGPGTRLLVL.

The rearrangement links TRBV20-1 to TRBJ1-5, with D maybe TRBD1 (5 bases). The germline V and J ends were trimmed by 2 bases and 2 bases, with 10 bases remaining between them. This CDR3 contains 14 residues. The V gene's germline CDR1 is DFQATT and CDR2 SNEGSKA (reference sequence). The CDR3, as DNA: TGCAGTGCTAGACCGGGGGGTCGCAATCAGCCCCAGCATTTT. Translation: CSARPGGRNQPQHF.

The chain couples TRBV29-1 to TRBJ2-7; D ambiguous. CDR1 is SQVTM, CDR2 ANQGSEA, per germline. V gave up 4 bases and J gave up 0 bases, with 16 bases separating them. This CDR3 contains 15 residues. CDR3 in DNA: TGCAGCGTTGTTACTTTAGAGAAGAGCTCCTACGAGCAGTACTTC. It encodes CSVVTLEKSSYEQYF.

This chain connects TRBV15 to TRBJ2-1, with D perhaps TRBD1 (6 bases). In germline, CDR1 is LNHNV, CDR2 YYDKDF (reference sequence). The CDR3 runs 14 residues. Trimming took 4 bases from V and 8 from J, leaving 15 bases between them. CDR3 bases: TGTGCCACCAGCAATCACCTTCAGGGGTATGAGCAGTTCTTC. Residues: CATSNHLQGYEQFF.

The gene calls are TRBV19 and TRBJ2-2, with D hard to call. The germline CDR1 and CDR2 sequences are LNHDA and SQIVND (reference sequence). V dropped 5 bases and J dropped 7 bases, with 8 bases sitting between them. The CDR3 is made up of 12 amino acids. CDR3 in DNA: TGTGCCAGTAGTTGGGGAAACGGGGAGCTGTTTTTT. Translating gives CASSWGNGELFF.

The chain has TRBV27 and TRBJ1-2; D remains ambiguous. CDR1 is MNHEY and CDR2 is SMNVEV in the germline V gene (reference sequence). The ends were cut back, 3 bases at V and 1 base at J, with 12 bases in the middle. The CDR3 has 15 amino acids. CDR3 sequence (DNA): TGTGCCAGCAGTTTTTCGGGTGGGAATAACTATGGCTACACCTTC. This encodes CASSFSGGNNYGYTF.

The chain is built from TRBV29-1 and TRBJ1-2; TRBD1 might be the D (5 bases). The length of the CDR3 is 12 residues. Germline V gene data show CDR1 as SQVTM and CDR2 as ANQGSEA. The ends were cut back, 4 bases at V and 7 bases at J, with 13 bases in the middle. CDR3 residues: CSVVAGKVGYTF. CDR3 nucleotide sequence: TGCAGCGTTGTAGCAGGGAAGGTTGGCTACACCTTC.

The chain combines TRBV6-5 with TRBJ1-2; the D gene is possibly TRBD1 (6 bases). CDR1 and CDR2 (germline): MNHEY, SVGAGI. Between the trimmed V and J ends, which lost 6 bases and 1 base, there was a span of 15 bases. This CDR3 region has 15 residues. This chain's CDR3 is CASSARGGINYGYTF. Here the CDR3 DNA reads TGTGCCAGCAGCGCTAGAGGGGGAATTAACTATGGCTACACCTTC.

This chain joins TRBV29-1 and TRBJ2-7; 11 nucleotides align to TRBD1. The V and J ends lost 4 bases and 6 bases, in that order; junction bases with no gene match: 8. CDR1 and CDR2 (germline): SQVTM, ANQGSEA. There are 14 residues in the CDR3. The CDR3 is CSVGPGTGGVEQYF. The CDR3 DNA sequence: TGCAGCGTTGGTCCCGGGACAGGGGGTGTCGAGCAGTACTTC.